Presented here are 28 T cell receptor beta chains from one specimen sequenced in a study of post-analysis software for immune sequencing data. The library was made from cDNA and included unique molecular identifiers. MiXCR was run by TCRdb on the PCR reads, yielding one entry per CDR3 protein. The sample lists a few hundred thousand distinct CDR3 sequences; 36% were seen once. Study results and limitations: Patients had higher frequencies than controls of five TRBV segments, including TRBV5-6, TRBV5-1 and TRBV20-1.

Antigens for these TCRs are unknown. Sequenced input: blood. The receptors were gathered from a girl aged 5-17 years with multiple sclerosis.

About this clonotype itself: A read error may be the cause here, since a much bigger clone is one base away. The chain links TRBV7-9 to TRBJ1-1; no reliable D call. Trimming stripped 8 bases from V and 1 base from J, with 17 bases between. Germline V CDR1 and CDR2: SEHNR, FQNEAQ (reference sequence). The CDR3 sequence is 15 residues long. The DNA of the CDR3 is TGTGCCAGCGGCCCCCCCGGCAGGCCGAACACTGAAGCTTTCTTT. This gives the protein CASGPPGRPNTEAFF.

This clonotype was counted many times. The gene calls are TRBV9 and TRBJ1-6, with a tentative D call TRBD1 (6 bases). CDR1 and CDR2 from the germline V gene are SGDLS and YYNGEE. V gave up 3 bases and J gave up 9 bases, with 13 bases separating them. The CDR3 spans 14 residues. The DNA of the CDR3 is TGTGCCAGCAGCGCGGGGGGCGTCGGTTCACCCCTCCACTTT. This encodes CASSAGGVGSPLHF.

The table lists this clonotype with a few counts. The genes are TRBV11-2 and TRBJ2-2; no clear D. V dropped 0 bases and J dropped 7 bases, with 6 bases sitting between them. This CDR3 is built from 13 residues. Germline lookup yields CDR1 SGHAT and CDR2 FQNNGV. In nucleotides, the CDR3 is TGTGCCAGCAGCTTAGATATGCACGGGGAGCTGTTTTTT. It specifies CASSLDMHGELFF.

The rearrangement links TRBV18 to TRBJ1-2; 8 bases align to TRBD1. Trimming took 0 bases from V and 6 from J; bases not matched to a gene: 15. Germline V lookup: CDR1 KGHSH, CDR2 LQKENI. This CDR3 has 18 residues. The DNA of the CDR3 is TGTGCCAGCTCACCACCTTCTACAGGGGGTCTTTCTCTCCATGGCTACACCTTC. Protein sequence: CASSPPSTGGLSLHGYTF.

This clonotype was found many times. The V call is TRBV6-2 or TRBV6-3, the J call TRBJ2-5; 8 bases are shared with TRBD2. The V and J ends lost 2 bases and 1 base, in that order; junction bases with no gene match: 6. Looked up from germline, CDR1 is MNHEY and CDR2 is SVGEGT. The CDR3 spans 16 residues. This CDR3 is CASSYNGGGIQETQYF. Here the CDR3 DNA reads TGTGCCAGCAGTTACAACGGCGGGGGGATCCAAGAGACCCAGTACTTC.

This clonotype was observed many times. The V and J genes are TRBV11-2 and TRBJ2-3; 11 bases map to TRBD2. The CDR3 covers 15 residues. In germline, CDR1 is SGHAT, CDR2 FQNNGV. The J segment lost 4 bases and the V segment lost 6 bases, leaving 6 bases of the junction unmatched. The CDR3 DNA is TGTGCCAGCAGTATAGCGGGGGGGAGGGCAGATACGCAGTATTTT. Protein sequence: CASSIAGGRADTQYF.

This sequence joins TRBV20-1 and TRBJ1-4; TRBD1 aligns across 9 bases. Per the germline V gene, CDR1 is DFQATT and CDR2 is SNEGSKA (reference sequence). V lost 3 bases and J lost 7; bases outside the gene matches: 6. The CDR3 loop spans 14 amino acids. The CDR3 DNA follows: TGCAGTGCTAGCCGGACAGGGGTGGCTGAAAAACTGTTTTTT. It yields the protein CSASRTGVAEKLFF.

In regard to this clonotype: Since a much larger clone is just one base distant, this may be a read error. This chain links TRBV5-1 with TRBJ1-2; 12 bases fit TRBD1. The V gene's germline CDR1 is SGHRS and CDR2 YFSETQ. This CDR3 is 14 amino acids long. The CDR3 nucleotides read TGCACCAGCAGCTTCGGGGACAGGGGGCATGGCTACACCTTC. It is translated as CTSSFGDRGHGYTF. Using reference TRBV5-1 and TRBJ1-2 for the parts outside the CDR3, the full variable domain is KAGVTQTPRYLIKTRGQQVTLSCSPISGHRSVSWYQQTPGQGLQFLFEYFSETQRNKGNFPGRFSGRQFSNSRSEMNVSTLELGDSALYLCTSSFGDRGHGYTFGSGTRLTVV.

The chain couples TRBV7-2 to TRBJ2-2, with D maybe TRBD1 (6 bases). V was trimmed by 5 bases and J by 0 bases, leaving 19 bases between them. Germline V gene data show CDR1 as SGHTA and CDR2 as FQGNSA. The CDR3 is 18 residues long. CDR3 sequence (DNA): TGTGCCAGCAGCCCGCTCCCGGCAGGGGCCTCGAACACCGGGGAGCTGTTTTTT. It specifies CASSPLPAGASNTGELFF.

The chain joins TRBV6-6 to TRBJ2-3; 9 bases agree with TRBD2. The CDR3 extends over 13 amino acids. V shed 6 bases, J shed 4 bases, and the junction held 2 bases outside the gene matches. The V gene's germline CDR1 is MNHNY and CDR2 SVGAGI (reference sequence). Here the CDR3 reads CASRGTSPDTQYF. The CDR3 DNA sequence: TGTGCCAGCAGGGGGACTAGCCCAGATACGCAGTATTTT.

This clonotype was found many times. The CDR3 here is CASSLDNPYQPQHF. The CDR3 DNA sequence: TGTGCCAGCAGCTTAGACAATCCCTATCAGCCCCAGCATTTT. The chain has TRBV7-2 and TRBJ1-5, with D unresolved. The CDR3 is 14 amino acids. Looked up from germline, CDR1 is SGHTA and CDR2 is FQGNSA. With 1 base removed from V and 5 bases from J, the gap between germline ends came to 9 bases.

This clonotype was observed many times. The chain recombines TRBV7-2 with TRBJ2-5, with D perhaps TRBD1 or TRBD2 (5 bases each). The germline V gene encodes CDR1 SGHTA and CDR2 FQGNSA. The CDR3 has 14 residues. The V and J ends lost 2 bases and 4 bases respectively, with 11 bases between them. CDR3 sequence (DNA): TGTGCCAGCAGCTTATCATCAGGGAGAGAGACCCAGTACTTC. Amino acid sequence: CASSLSSGRETQYF.

V and J are TRBV29-1 and TRBJ1-1, with 8 positions matching TRBD1. V was clipped by 5 bases and J by 1 base; unmatched bases: 3. This CDR3 is built from 13 residues. CDR1 and CDR2 (germline): SQVTM, ANQGSEA. CDR3 sequence reads: CSVKGTGNTEAFF. The DNA for the CDR3 is TGCAGCGTTAAAGGGACAGGGAACACTGAAGCTTTCTTT.

This clonotype has a handful of counts. The chain recombines TRBV7-2 with TRBJ2-7; a weak D match, TRBD1 (6 bases). The germline CDR1 and CDR2 sequences are SGHTA and FQGNSA. CDR3 size: 14 residues. V was pared by 2 bases and J by 4 bases, with 12 bases between. The CDR3 protein is CASSLLQGEYEQYF. The CDR3 bases are TGTGCCAGCAGCTTATTACAGGGTGAATACGAGCAGTACTTC.

This clonotype was counted only a few times. V gene TRBV27 combines with J gene TRBJ2-3; 14 positions match TRBD2. The CDR3 runs 20 residues. Germline V lookup: CDR1 MNHEY, CDR2 SMNVEV (reference sequence). Trimming cost V 4 bases and J 1 base; bases outside gene matches: 13. The CDR3, as DNA: TGTGCCAGCAGTTCTAGAACCCGACTAGCGGGGGGGCGGGGCACAGATACGCAGTATTTT. Protein product: CASSSRTRLAGGRGTDTQYF.

V usage is TRBV9 and J usage is TRBJ2-2, with TRBD2 matching 10 bases. Losses at the gene ends were 3 bases for V and 6 bases for J; bases not matched to a gene: 5. The CDR3 has 15 residues. The germline CDR1 and CDR2 sequences are SGDLS and YYNGEE. The CDR3 sequence: CASSGSGGYAGELFF. In nucleotides, the CDR3 is TGTGCCAGCAGCGGTAGCGGGGGGTACGCCGGGGAGCTGTTTTTT.

This clonotype showed up just once. A much larger clone lies a single base off, so this may be a read error. The chain uses TRBV7-2 and TRBJ1-5, with unresolved D. The CDR3 covers 13 residues. The germline CDR1 and CDR2 sequences are SGHTA and FQGNSA. V lost 1 base to trimming and J lost 9 bases, with 10 bases between them. The CDR3 coding sequence is TGTGCCAGCAGCTTAGGACAAAGACGGCCCCAGCATTTT. This translates into CASSLGQRRPQHF.

This clonotype came up a few times. CDR3 sequence (DNA): TGTGCCTGGAGTAAAGTGGGGACAGGGATTGAAGCTTTCTTT. Its translation: CAWSKVGTGIEAFF. V is TRBV30 and J is TRBJ1-1; 9 bases align to TRBD1. CDR1 is GTSNPN, CDR2 SVGIG, per germline (reference sequence). This CDR3 has 14 amino acids. The ends lost 2 bases at V and 7 bases at J; junction bases unmatched: 8.

This clonotype has just one count. Being one base from a much bigger clone, this may be a read error. The gene calls are TRBV14 and TRBJ2-7; TRBD1 is a possible D gene (5 bases). V was pared by 3 bases and J by 5 bases, with 17 bases between. Looked up from germline, CDR1 is SGHDN and CDR2 is FVKESK. The CDR3 has 15 amino acids. CDR3: CASSHTVGAFDEQYF. CDR3 sequence (DNA): TGTGCCAGCAGCCATACGGTAGGGGCTTTTGACGAGCAGTACTTC.

This clonotype was counted a few times. This chain links TRBV12-3 or TRBV12-4 with TRBJ1-2; D possibly corresponds to TRBD1 (5 bases). V lost 2 bases and J lost 2, with 12 bases in between. CDR3 length: 15 amino acids. The CDR3 spells CASSLRGGLNYGYTF. CDR3 DNA sequence: TGTGCCAGCAGTTTAAGGGGAGGGTTAAACTATGGCTACACCTTC.

This clonotype was seen repeatedly, ten times or more. This chain links TRBV6-1 with TRBJ2-5; 9 nucleotides match TRBD2. The V segment lost 3 bases and the J segment 2 bases; nucleotides outside the gene matches: 4. Germline-derived CDR1 and CDR2 are MNHNS and SASEGT. The CDR3 covers 15 residues. The DNA of the CDR3 is TGTGCCAGCAGTGATGGTAGCGGGAGACAAGAGACCCAGTACTTC. Protein: CASSDGSGRQETQYF.

This clonotype was seen ten or more times. V gene TRBV7-3 combines with J gene TRBJ1-1, with 8 bases lining up with TRBD1. The CDR3 loop spans 14 amino acids. Losses at the gene ends were 4 bases for V and 2 bases for J; bases not matched to a gene: 3. The V gene's germline CDR1 is SGHTA and CDR2 FQGTGA. The CDR3 coding sequence is TGTGCCAGCAGCTCGGGGACAGGAAACACTGAAGCTTTCTTT. This sequence encodes CASSSGTGNTEAFF.

Comment on this clonotype: At one of its ends the junction is not consistent with the germline gene, which may arise from a read error. The chain combines TRBV5-1 with TRBJ2-1; D call uncertain. The germline gives CDR1 SGHRS, CDR2 YFSETQ. The length of the CDR3 is 13 residues. The CDR3 DNA is TGCACCAGCAGCTTGGAGAGTGGCAATGAGCAGTTCTTC. Protein: CTSSLESGNEQFF. Full variable domain (missing parts from reference TRBV5-1 and TRBJ2-1): KAGVTQTPRYLIKTRGQQVTLSCSPISGHRSVSWYQQTPGQGLQFLFEYFSETQRNKGNFPGRFSGRQFSNSRSEMNVSTLELGDSALYLCTSSLESGNEQFFGPGTRLTVL.

This chain connects TRBV20-1 to TRBJ1-4, with TRBD1 as a possible D gene (5 bases). The CDR3 length is 13 residues. V was cut by 6 bases and J by 7 bases, with 15 bases left in between. Germline values: CDR1 DFQATT, CDR2 SNEGSKA (reference sequence). The CDR3 region has the DNA TGCAGTGCCGGGGGGGAAGCTGGTGAAAAACTGTTTTTT. This encodes CSAGGEAGEKLFF.

This clonotype was seen repeatedly, ten times or more. This chain uses TRBV27 with TRBJ2-1; D gene unclear. The germline V gene has CDR1 MNHEY and CDR2 SMNVEV (reference sequence). There are 15 residues in the CDR3. V lost 5 bases, J lost 0 bases, and 11 bases lay in between. The CDR3 spells CASSLTTRSYNEQFF. CDR3 nucleotides: TGTGCCAGCAGTCTCACGACTCGCTCCTACAATGAGCAGTTCTTC.

Points on this clonotype: A much larger clone is a single base away; this may be a read error. The chain is built from TRBV9 and TRBJ2-3; TRBD1 might be the D (5 bases). Per the germline V gene, CDR1 is SGDLS and CDR2 is YYNGEE. The CDR3 loop spans 15 amino acids. V gave up 0 bases and J gave up 4 bases, with 12 bases separating them. This CDR3 reads CASSVVAGPADTQYF. CDR3 in DNA: TGTGCCAGCAGCGTAGTGGCAGGGCCCGCAGATACGCAGTATTTT.

Ten or more counts support this clonotype. This rearrangement joins TRBV18 to TRBJ2-1, with D tentatively TRBD2 (5 bases). The CDR3 consists of 17 residues. The germline CDR1 and CDR2 sequences are KGHSH and LQKENI. V lost 1 base and J lost 7, with 20 bases in between. This chain's CDR3 is CASSPLTGRLGKNEQFF. The CDR3 DNA reads as TGTGCCAGCTCACCACTAACGGGAAGACTCGGAAAAAATGAGCAGTTCTTC.

The chain has TRBV6-1 and TRBJ2-5; D may match TRBD1 or TRBD2 (6 bases each). The V gene lost 7 bases and the J gene lost 5 bases, with 14 bases spanning the gap. The germline gives CDR1 MNHNS, CDR2 SASEGT. This CDR3 is built from 13 residues. DNA of the CDR3: TGTGCCAGCAAGCTCGTAGGGGGGGAGACCCAGTACTTC. Translation: CASKLVGGETQYF.